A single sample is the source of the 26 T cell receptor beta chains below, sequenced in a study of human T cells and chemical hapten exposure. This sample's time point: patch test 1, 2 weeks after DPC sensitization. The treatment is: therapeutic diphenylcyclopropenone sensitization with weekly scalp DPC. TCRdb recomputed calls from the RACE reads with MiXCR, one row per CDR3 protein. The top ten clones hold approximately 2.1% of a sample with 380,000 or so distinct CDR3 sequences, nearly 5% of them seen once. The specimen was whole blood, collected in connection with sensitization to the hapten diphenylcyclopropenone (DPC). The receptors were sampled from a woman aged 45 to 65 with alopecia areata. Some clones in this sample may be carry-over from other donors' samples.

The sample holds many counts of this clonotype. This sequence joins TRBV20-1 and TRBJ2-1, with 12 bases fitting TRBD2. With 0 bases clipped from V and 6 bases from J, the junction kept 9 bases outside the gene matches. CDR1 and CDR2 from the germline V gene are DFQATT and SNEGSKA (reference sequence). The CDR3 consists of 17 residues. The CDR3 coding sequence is TGCAGTGCTAGAGATATGGCTAGCGGGAGGGAGAGCAATGAGCAGTTCTTC. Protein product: CSARDMASGRESNEQFF.

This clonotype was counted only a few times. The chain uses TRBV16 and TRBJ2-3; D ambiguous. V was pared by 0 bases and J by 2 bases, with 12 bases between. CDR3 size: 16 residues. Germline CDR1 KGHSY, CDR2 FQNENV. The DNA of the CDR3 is TGTGCCAGCAGCCAATCAGGGCGAGTTAACACAGATACGCAGTATTTT. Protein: CASSQSGRVNTDTQYF.

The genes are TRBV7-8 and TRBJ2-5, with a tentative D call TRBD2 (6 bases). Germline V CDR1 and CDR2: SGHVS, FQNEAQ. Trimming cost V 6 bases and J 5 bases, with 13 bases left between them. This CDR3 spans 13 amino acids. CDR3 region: CASRQLARETQYF. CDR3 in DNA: TGTGCCAGCAGGCAACTAGCTCGGGAGACCCAGTACTTC.

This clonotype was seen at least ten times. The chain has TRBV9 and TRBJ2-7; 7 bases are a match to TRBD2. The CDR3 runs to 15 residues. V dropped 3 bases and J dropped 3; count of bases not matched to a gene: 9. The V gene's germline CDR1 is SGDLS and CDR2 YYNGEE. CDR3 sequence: CASSENPGTNYEQYF. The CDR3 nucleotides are TGTGCCAGCAGCGAAAACCCCGGGACTAACTACGAGCAGTACTTC.

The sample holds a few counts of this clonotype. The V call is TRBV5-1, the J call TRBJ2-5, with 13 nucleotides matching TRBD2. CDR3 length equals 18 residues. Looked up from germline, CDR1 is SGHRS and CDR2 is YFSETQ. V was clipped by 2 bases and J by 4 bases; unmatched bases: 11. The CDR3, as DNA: TGCGCCAGCAGCTTCCCAAACGGACTAGCGGGAGCTCGAGAGACCCAGTACTTC. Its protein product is CASSFPNGLAGARETQYF.

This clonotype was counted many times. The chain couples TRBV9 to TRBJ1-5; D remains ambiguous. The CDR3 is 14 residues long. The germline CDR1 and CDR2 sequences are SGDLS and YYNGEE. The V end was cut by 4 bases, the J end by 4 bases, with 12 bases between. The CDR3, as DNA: TGTGCCAGCAGCACGGACGGACGTAATCAGCCCCAGCATTTT. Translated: CASSTDGRNQPQHF.

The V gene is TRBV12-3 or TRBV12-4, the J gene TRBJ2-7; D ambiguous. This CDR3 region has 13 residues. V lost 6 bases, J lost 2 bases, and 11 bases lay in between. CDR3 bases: TGTGCCAGCAGCTTCGACCCAGCCTACGAGCAGTACTTC. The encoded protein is CASSFDPAYEQYF.

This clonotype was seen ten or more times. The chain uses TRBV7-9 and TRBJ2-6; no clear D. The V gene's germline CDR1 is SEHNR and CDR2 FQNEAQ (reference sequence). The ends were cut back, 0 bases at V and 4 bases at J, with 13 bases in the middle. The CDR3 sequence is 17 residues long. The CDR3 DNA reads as TGTGCCAGCAGCTTAGCGGCAGGATTAAAGGGGGCCAACGTCCTGACTTTC. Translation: CASSLAAGLKGANVLTF.

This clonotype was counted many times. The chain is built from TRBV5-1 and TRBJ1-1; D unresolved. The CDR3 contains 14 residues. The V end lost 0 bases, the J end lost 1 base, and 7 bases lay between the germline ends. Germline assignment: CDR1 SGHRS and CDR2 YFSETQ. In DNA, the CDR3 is TGCGCCAGCAGCTTGGCCGGGTGGAACACTGAAGCTTTCTTT. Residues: CASSLAGWNTEAFF. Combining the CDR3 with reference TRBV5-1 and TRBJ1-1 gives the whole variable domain KAGVTQTPRYLIKTRGQQVTLSCSPISGHRSVSWYQQTPGQGLQFLFEYFSETQRNKGNFPGRFSGRQFSNSRSEMNVSTLELGDSALYLCASSLAGWNTEAFFGQGTRLTVV.

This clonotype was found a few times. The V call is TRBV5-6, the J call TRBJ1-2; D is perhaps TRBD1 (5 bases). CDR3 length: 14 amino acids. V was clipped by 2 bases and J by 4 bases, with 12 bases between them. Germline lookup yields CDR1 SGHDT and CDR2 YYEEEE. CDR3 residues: CASSFQGTGYGYTF. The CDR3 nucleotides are TGTGCCAGCAGCTTCCAGGGCACCGGCTATGGCTACACCTTC. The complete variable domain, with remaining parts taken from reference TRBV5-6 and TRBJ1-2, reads DAGVTQSPTHLIKTRGQQVTLRCSPKSGHDTVSWYQQALGQGPQFIFQYYEEEERQRGNFPDRFSGHQFPNYSSELNVNALLLGDSALYLCASSFQGTGYGYTFGSGTRLTVV.

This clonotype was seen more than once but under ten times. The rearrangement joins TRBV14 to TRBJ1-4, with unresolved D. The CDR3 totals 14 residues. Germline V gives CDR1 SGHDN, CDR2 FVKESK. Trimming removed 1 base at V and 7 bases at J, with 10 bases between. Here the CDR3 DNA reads TGTGCCAGCAGCCAAGCCGGGTTAAGTGAAAAACTGTTTTTT. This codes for CASSQAGLSEKLFF.

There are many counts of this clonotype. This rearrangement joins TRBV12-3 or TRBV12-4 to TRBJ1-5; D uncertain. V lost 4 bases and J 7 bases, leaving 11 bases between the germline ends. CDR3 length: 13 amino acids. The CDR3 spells CASSWGFGQPQHF. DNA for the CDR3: TGTGCCAGCAGTTGGGGTTTCGGACAGCCCCAGCATTTT.

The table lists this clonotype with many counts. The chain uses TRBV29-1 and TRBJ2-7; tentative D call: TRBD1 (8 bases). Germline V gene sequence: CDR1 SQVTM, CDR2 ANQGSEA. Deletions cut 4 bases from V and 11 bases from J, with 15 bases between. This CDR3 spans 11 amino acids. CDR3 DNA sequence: TGCAGCGTTGCTGGACAGGGAGGGAAGTACTTC. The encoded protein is CSVAGQGGKYF.

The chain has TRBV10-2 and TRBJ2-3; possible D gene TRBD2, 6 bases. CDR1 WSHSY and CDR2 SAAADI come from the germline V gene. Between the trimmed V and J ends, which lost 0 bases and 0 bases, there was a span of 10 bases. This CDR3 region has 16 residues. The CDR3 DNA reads TGCGCCAGCAGTGAGTCAAGCGGGCTGAGCACAGATACGCAGTATTTT. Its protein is CASSESSGLSTDTQYF.

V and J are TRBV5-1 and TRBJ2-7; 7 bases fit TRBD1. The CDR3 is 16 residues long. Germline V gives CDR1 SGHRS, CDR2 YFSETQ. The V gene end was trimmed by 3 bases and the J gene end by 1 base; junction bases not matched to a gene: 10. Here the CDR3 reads CASSSTGTVISYEQYF. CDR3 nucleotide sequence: TGCGCCAGCAGCTCTACCGGGACAGTTATATCCTACGAGCAGTACTTC.

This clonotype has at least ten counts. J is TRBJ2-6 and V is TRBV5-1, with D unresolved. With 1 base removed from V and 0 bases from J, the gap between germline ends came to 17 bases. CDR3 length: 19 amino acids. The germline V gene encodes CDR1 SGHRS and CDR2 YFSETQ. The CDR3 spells CASSLRAPTSLSGANVLTF. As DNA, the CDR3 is TGCGCCAGCAGCTTGAGGGCACCGACATCCCTCTCTGGGGCCAACGTCCTGACTTTC.

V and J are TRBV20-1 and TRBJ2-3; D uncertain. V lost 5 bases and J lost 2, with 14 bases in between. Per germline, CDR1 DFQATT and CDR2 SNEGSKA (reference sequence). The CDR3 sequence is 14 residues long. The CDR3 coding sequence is TGCAGTGCTCTGGCGTCTGGGTTCACAGATACGCAGTATTTT. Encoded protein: CSALASGFTDTQYF.

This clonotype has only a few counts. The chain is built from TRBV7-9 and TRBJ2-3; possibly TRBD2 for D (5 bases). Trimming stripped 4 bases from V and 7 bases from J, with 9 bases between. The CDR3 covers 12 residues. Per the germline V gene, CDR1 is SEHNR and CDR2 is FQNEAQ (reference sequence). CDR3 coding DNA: TGTGCCAGCAGCTCCGGGATGAATACGCAGTATTTT. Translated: CASSSGMNTQYF. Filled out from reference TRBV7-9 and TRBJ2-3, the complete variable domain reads DTGVSQNPRHKITKRGQNVTFRCDPISEHNRLYWYRQTLGQGPEFLTYFQNEAQLEKSRLLSDRFSAERPKGSFSTLEIQRTEQGDSAMYLCASSSGMNTQYFGPGTRLTVL.

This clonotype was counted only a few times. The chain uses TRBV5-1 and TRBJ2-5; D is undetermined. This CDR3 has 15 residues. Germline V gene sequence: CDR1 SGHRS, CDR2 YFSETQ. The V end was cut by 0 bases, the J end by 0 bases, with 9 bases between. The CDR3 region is CASSLGQLDQETQYF. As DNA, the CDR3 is TGCGCCAGCAGCTTGGGGCAGCTAGACCAAGAGACCCAGTACTTC.

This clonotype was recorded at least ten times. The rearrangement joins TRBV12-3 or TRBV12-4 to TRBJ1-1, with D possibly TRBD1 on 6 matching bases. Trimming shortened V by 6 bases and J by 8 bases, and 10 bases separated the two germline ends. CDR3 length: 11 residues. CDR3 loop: CASSQGIEAFF. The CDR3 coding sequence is TGTGCCAGCAGCCAGGGGATCGAAGCTTTCTTT.

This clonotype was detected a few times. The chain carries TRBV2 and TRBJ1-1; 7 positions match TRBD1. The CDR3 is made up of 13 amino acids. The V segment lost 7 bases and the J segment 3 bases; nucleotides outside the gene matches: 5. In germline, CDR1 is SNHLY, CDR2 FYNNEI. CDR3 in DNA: TGTGCCAGCACCAGAGACAGGGACACTGAAGCTTTCTTT. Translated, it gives CASTRDRDTEAFF.

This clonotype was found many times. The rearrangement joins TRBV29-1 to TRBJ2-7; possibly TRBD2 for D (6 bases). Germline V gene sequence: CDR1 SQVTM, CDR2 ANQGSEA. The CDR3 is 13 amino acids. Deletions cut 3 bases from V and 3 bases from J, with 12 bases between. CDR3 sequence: CSVDVGGNYEQYF. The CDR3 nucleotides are TGCAGCGTTGACGTCGGGGGAAACTACGAGCAGTACTTC.

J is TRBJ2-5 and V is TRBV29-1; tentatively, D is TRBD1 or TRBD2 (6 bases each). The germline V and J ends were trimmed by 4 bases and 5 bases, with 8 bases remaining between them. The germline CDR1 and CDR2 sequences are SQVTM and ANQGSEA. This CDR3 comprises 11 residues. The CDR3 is CSVAGAETQYF. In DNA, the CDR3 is TGCAGCGTTGCGGGGGCGGAGACCCAGTACTTC.

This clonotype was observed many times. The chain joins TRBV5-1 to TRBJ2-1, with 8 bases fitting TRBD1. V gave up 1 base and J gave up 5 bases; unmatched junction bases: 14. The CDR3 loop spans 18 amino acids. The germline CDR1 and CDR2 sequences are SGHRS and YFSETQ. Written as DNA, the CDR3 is TGCGCCAGCAGCTTGAATCCGTTGCCTGGGGGACAGGACAATGAGCAGTTCTTC. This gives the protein CASSLNPLPGGQDNEQFF.

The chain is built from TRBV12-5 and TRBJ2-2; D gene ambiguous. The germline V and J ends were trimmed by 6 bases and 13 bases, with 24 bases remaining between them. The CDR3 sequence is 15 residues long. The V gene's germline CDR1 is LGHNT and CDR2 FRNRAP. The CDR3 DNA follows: TGTGCTAGTGGAAGCACGTCCGGCAACACCGTAAGGCTGTTTTTT. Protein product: CASGSTSGNTVRLFF.

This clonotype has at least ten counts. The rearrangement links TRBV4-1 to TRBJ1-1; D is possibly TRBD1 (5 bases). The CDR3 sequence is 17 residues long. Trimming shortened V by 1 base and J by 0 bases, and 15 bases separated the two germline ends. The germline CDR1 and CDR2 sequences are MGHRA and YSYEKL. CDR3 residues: CASSQVINPGMNTEAFF. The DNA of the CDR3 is TGCGCCAGCAGCCAAGTCATCAACCCAGGGATGAACACTGAAGCTTTCTTT.